This T cell receptor (beta chain) was retrieved from a study of T cells in Graves' hyperthyroidism and ophthalmopathy. The CDR3 totals 13 residues. The V end lost 5 bases, the J end lost 8 bases, and 15 bases lay between the germline ends. Germline values: CDR1 LNHDA, CDR2 SQIVND (reference sequence). Template material for amplifying TCR beta CDR3 regions consisted of RNA transcripts. HTBI primers drove first-round RT-PCR of the TCR CDR3. TCRdb used MiXCR to reprocess the multiplex PCR reads, holding one entry per CDR3 protein. The table includes around 760,000 distinct CDR3 sequences, around 40% detected once.

Sequenced input: blood. The chain joins TRBV19 to TRBJ1-2, with a possible D match to TRBD1 (5 bases). The receptor comes from a woman aged 40 to 50 with Graves' hyperthyroidism. CDR3 loop: CASSFLQGIGYTF. For the CDR3, the DNA is TGTGCCAGTAGTTTCCTCCAGGGCATCGGCTACACCTTC. The full variable domain, completed using reference TRBV19 and TRBJ1-2, is DGGITQSPKYLFRKEGQNVTLSCEQNLNHDAMYWYRQDPGQGLRLIYYSQIVNDFQKGDIAEGYSVSREKKESFPLTVTSAQKNPTAFYLCASSFLQGIGYTFGSGTRLTVV.